This T cell receptor (beta chain) was found in a study of regulatory T cells in long-lasting Graves disease. Study-level background: The criterion for persistent Graves' disease was over 5 years of antithyroid drugs with positive TSH receptor antibodies.

Germline CDR1 SGDLS, CDR2 YYNGEE. Trimming removed 0 bases at V and 4 bases at J, with 12 bases between. The CDR3 sequence is 15 residues long. This clonotype was found a few times. What it recognizes is unknown. The time point denotes: persistent/refractory GD, antithyroid drugs over 5 years with positive TRAb. With RNA extracted from PBMCs as input, the TCR library was made. Study outcomes and limitations: Patients with persistent disease showed a bias toward TRBV28, TRBJ1-2 and TRBJ2-5.

TCR beta libraries were built with iRepertoire HTBI primers and Arm-PCR of CDR3 regions. Each CDR3 protein gets one entry after TCRdb re-called the multiplex PCR reads with MiXCR. Of approximately 360,000 distinct CDR3 sequences in the sample, roughly 25% were seen once. The sequence was collected from a woman in her thirties or forties with Graves disease. This chain joins TRBV9 and TRBJ2-3, with D unclear. This sample comprised peripheral blood mononuclear cells (PBMCs), obtained when the disease was refractory, from a patient treated with antithyroid drugs. DNA of the CDR3: TGTGCCAGCAGCGTAGTTCAGAGCGTGCCAGATACGCAGTATTTT. The encoded protein is CASSVVQSVPDTQYF.